This T cell receptor beta chain derives from a study of T cells in Graves' hyperthyroidism and ophthalmopathy. General study results and limits: Blood samples included most of the expanded thyroid clonotypes exceeding 0.001. Ophthalmopathy was told apart from stable hyperthyroidism by a 13 V-J model.

RNA transcripts yielded amplified TCR beta CDR3 regions. During a first-round RT-PCR of the TCR CDR3, the HTBI primer set was used. TCRdb re-called the multiplex PCR reads through MiXCR, storing one row per CDR3 protein. The sample carries a few hundred thousand distinct CDR3 sequences, roughly 50% recorded once. A word on this clonotype: Antigen specificity is unknown.

This CDR3 spans 14 amino acids. From germline, CDR1 is SNHLY and CDR2 FYNNEI. The V end was cut by 3 bases, the J end by 11 bases, with 19 bases between. The sequenced sample was peripheral blood or thyroid tissue (not recorded which). This chain links TRBV2 with TRBJ1-1, with unresolved D. This sequence was found in an adult woman with Graves' disease, either hyperthyroidism or ophthalmopathy (not recorded which). The CDR3 sequence: CASSELVRTKGAFF. For the CDR3, the DNA is TGTGCCAGCAGTGAGCTAGTTCGGACCAAAGGGGCTTTCTTT.